This record concerns one T cell receptor (beta chain) sequence. The data derive from a study of blood T cell repertoires in COVID-19. Whole-study context: The United States, Italy and Spain supplied acute and convalescent COVID-19 samples.

Data came from immunoSEQ multiplex PCR; TCRdb stores just in-frame clones and leaves some out. The sample lists 200,000 to 250,000 clones; about 87% were seen once. The V gene's germline CDR1 is MNHEY and CDR2 SMNVEV (reference sequence). The CDR3 has 14 residues. V shed 2 bases and J shed 5 bases, with 9 bases lying between them. Sequences were obtained from PBMCs or T cells enriched from blood (not recorded which). The chain is built from TRBV27 and TRBJ1-4; perhaps TRBD1 as D (5 bases). The receptor was isolated from a woman younger than 45 who had recovered from COVID-19. The CDR3: CASSLSQGNEKLFF. The CDR3 DNA reads TGTGCCAGCAGTTTAAGCCAGGGAAATGAAAAACTGTTTTTT.